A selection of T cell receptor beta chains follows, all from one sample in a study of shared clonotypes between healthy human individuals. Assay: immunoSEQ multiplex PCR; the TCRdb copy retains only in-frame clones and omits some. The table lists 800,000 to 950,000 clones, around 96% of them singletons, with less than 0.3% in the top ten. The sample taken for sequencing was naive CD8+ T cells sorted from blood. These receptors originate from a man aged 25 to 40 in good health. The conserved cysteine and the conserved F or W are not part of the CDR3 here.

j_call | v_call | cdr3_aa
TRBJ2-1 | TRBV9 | ASSLRAGEANEQF
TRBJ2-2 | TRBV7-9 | ASSTGTEYTGELF
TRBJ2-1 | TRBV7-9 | ASSPKGGLAYNEQF
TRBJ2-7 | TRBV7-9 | ASSSNKEDYEQY
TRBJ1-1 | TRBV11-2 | ASSLSGGLETEAF
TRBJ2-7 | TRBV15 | ATSLLAGGPHEQY
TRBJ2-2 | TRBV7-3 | ASSPLAGGLTGELF
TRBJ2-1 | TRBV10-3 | AISPGTSGNNEQF
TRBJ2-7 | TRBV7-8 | ASTPPTSGSYEQY
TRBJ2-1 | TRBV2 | ASSWTGTSSYNEQF
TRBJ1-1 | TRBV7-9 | ASSSRTVNTEAF
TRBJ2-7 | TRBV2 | ASSGQGFPYEQY
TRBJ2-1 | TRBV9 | ASSFSYGTYNEQF
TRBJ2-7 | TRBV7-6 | ASSLVGGRADEQY
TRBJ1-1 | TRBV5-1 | ASSLAPEFPEAF
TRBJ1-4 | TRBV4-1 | ASSQVTGATNEKLF
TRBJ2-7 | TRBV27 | ASKAGGVFPYEQY
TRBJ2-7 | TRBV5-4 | ASSAPGQGDEQY
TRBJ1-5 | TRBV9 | ASSVSGGDGQPQH
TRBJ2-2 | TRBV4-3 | ASSQGGSGRAVAGELF
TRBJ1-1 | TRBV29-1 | SGYRNTEAF
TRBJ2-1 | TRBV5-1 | ASSLVGQDNEQF
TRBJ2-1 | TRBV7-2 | ASRLPGQGNNEQF
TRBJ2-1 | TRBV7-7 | ASSLGSLPNEQF
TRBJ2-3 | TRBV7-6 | ASSPEADTQY
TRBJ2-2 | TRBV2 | AGFRASNTGELF
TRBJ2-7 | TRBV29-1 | SVGGDLSYEQY
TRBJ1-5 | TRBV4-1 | ASSQEGGQRNQPQH
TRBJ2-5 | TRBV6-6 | ASSYAGEKGAETQY
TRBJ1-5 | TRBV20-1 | SATLNQPQH
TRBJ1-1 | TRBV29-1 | SVFFGRLLEAF
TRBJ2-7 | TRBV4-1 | ASSQDYSLLTEQY
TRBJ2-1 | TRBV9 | ASSVDGSGRPYNEQF
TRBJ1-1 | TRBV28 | ASAIGLEAF
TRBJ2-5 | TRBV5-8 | DSYTSGQTPFGGQETQY
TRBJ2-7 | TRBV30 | AWSVLAGAYEQY
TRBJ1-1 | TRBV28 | ASSSTPGQAGMNTEAF
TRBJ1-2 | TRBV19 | ASNQRGQGDKLT
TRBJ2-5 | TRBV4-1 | ASSQGGETQY
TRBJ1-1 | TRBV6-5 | ASSYGSHTEAF